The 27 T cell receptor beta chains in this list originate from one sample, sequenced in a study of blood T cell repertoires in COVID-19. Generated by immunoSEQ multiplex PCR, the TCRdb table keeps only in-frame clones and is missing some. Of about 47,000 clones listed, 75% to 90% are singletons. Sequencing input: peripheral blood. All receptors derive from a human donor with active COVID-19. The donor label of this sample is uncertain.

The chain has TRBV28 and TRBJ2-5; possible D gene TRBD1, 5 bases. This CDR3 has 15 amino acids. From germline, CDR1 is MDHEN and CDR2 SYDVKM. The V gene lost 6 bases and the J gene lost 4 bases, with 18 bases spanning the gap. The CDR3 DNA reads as TGTGCCAGCAGAACGCCCTCCTTTGGGGCAGAGACCCAGTACTTC. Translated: CASRTPSFGAETQYF.

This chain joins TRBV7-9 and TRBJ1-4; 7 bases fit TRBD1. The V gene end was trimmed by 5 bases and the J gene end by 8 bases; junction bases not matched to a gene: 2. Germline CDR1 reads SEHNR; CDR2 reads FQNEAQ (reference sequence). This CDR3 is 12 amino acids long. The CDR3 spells CASSAQGEKLFF. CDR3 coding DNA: TGTGCCAGCAGCGCACAGGGGGAAAAACTGTTTTTT.

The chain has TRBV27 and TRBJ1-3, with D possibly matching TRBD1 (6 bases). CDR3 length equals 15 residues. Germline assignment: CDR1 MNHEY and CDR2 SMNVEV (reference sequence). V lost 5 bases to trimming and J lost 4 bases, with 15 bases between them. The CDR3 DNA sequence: TGTGCCAGCAGTATAAACAGGGCATCAGGAAACACCATATATTTT. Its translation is CASSINRASGNTIYF.

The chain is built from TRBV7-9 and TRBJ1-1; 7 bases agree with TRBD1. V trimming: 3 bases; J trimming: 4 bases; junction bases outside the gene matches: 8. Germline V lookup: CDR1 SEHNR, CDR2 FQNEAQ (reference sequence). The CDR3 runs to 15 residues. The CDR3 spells CASSFGTGDSTEAFF. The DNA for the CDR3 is TGTGCCAGCAGCTTCGGTACAGGGGATAGCACTGAAGCTTTCTTT.

This CDR3 is CASSPPGNTEAFF. For the CDR3, the DNA is TGTGCCAGCAGCCCGCCGGGGAACACTGAAGCTTTCTTT. J is TRBJ1-1 and V is TRBV21-1. TRBV21-1 is marked as a pseudogene. The CDR3 runs 13 residues.

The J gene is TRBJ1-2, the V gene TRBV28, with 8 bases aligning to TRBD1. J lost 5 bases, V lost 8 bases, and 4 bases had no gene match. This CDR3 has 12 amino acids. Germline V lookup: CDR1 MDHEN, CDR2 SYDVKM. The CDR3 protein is CASADRGYGYTF. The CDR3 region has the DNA TGTGCCAGCGCAGACAGGGGTTATGGCTACACCTTC.

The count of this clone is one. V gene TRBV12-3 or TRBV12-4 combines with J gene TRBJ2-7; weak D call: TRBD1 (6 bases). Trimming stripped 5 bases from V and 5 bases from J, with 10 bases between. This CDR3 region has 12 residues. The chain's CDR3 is CASSRYRDEQYF. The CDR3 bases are TGTGCCAGCAGTCGTTACAGGGACGAGCAGTACTTC.

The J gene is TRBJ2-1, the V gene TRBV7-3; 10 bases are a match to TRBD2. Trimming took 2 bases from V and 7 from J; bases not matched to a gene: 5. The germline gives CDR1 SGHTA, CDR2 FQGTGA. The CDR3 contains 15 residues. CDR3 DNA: TGTGCCAGCAGCTTAGAACTAGCGGGAATAAATGAGCAGTTCTTC. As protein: CASSLELAGINEQFF. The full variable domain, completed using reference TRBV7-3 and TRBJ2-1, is GAGVSQTPSNKVTEKGKYVELRCDPISGHTALYWYRQSLGQGPEFLIYFQGTGAADDSGLPNDRFFAVRPEGSVSTLKIQRTERGDSAVYLCASSLELAGINEQFFGPGTRLTVL.

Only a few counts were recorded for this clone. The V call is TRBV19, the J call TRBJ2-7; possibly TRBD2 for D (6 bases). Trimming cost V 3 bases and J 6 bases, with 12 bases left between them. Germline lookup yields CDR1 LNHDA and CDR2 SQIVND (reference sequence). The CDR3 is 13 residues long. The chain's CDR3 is CASSIRAGPEQYF. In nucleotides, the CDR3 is TGTGCCAGTAGTATTAGGGCGGGACCCGAGCAGTACTTC.

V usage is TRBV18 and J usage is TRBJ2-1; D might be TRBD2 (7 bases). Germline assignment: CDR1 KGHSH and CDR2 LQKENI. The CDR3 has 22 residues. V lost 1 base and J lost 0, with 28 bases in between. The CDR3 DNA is TGTGCCAGCTCACCACGGCTGCGCAGGGGCTCGGGAGGCGTGAGCTCCTACAATGAGCAGTTCTTC. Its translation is CASSPRLRRGSGGVSSYNEQFF.

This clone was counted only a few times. DNA of the CDR3: TGTGCCAGCAGTTTGGAAGGGGGACGCCAAGCTTATTTT. Encoded protein: CASSLEGGRQAYF. The chain carries TRBV6-5 and TRBJ2-3, with D possibly being TRBD1 (6 bases). This CDR3 is 13 amino acids long. V lost 4 bases to trimming and J lost 15 bases, with 20 bases between them. Germline V lookup: CDR1 MNHEY, CDR2 SVGAGI.

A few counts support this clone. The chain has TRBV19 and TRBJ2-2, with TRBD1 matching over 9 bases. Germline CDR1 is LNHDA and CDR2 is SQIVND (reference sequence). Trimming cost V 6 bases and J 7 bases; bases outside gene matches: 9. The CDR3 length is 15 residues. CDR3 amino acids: CASRPTGGEDGELFF. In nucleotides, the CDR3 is TGTGCCAGTAGGCCTACAGGGGGCGAAGACGGGGAGCTGTTTTTT.

In nucleotides, the CDR3 is TGTGCCAGCAGCCAAAGGTATAGTTCGAGGAGGAGCTCCTACAATGAGCAGTTCTTC. This codes for CASSQRYSSRRSSYNEQFF. V and J are TRBV14 and TRBJ2-1, with D maybe TRBD2 (5 bases). The V and J ends lost 2 bases and 0 bases respectively, with 20 bases between them. This CDR3 has 19 residues. The germline V gene encodes CDR1 SGHDN and CDR2 FVKESK.

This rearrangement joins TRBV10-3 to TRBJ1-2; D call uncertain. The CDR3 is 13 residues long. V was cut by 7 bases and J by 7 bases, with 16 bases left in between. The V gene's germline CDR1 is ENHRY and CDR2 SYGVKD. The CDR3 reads CAINNEGSLGYTF. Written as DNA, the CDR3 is TGTGCCATCAATAATGAGGGATCCCTTGGCTACACCTTC.

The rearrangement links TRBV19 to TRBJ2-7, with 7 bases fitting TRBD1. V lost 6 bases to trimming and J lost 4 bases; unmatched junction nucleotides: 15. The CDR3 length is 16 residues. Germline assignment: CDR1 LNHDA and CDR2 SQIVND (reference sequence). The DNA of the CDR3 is TGTGCCAGTAGCGCCTTGTATGGGACAGAAGCATACGAGCAGTACTTC. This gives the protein CASSALYGTEAYEQYF. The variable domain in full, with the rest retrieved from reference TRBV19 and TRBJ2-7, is DGGITQSPKYLFRKEGQNVTLSCEQNLNHDAMYWYRQDPGQGLRLIYYSQIVNDFQKGDIAEGYSVSREKKESFPLTVTSAQKNPTAFYLCASSALYGTEAYEQYFGPGTRLTVT.

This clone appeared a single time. CDR3 bases: TGTGCCAGCACCGGTACAACTAATGAAAAACTGTTTTTT. Translating gives CASTGTTNEKLFF. This rearrangement joins TRBV28 to TRBJ1-4; D uncertain. The CDR3 is made up of 13 amino acids. Trimming removed 7 bases from V and 0 bases from J, with 6 bases in between. Germline CDR1 MDHEN, CDR2 SYDVKM. The full variable domain, rest sourced from reference TRBV28 and TRBJ1-4, is DVKVTQSSRYLVKRTGEKVFLECVQDMDHENMFWYRQDPGLGLRLIYFSYDVKMKEKGDIPEGYSVSREKKERFSLILESASTNQTSMYLCASTGTTNEKLFFGSGTQLSVL.

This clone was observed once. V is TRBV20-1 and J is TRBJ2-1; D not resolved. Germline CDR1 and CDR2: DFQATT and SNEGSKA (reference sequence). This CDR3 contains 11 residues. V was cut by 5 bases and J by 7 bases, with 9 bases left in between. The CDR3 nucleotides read TGCAGTGCTTCTGAGGTGAATGAGCAGTTCTTC. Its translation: CSASEVNEQFF.

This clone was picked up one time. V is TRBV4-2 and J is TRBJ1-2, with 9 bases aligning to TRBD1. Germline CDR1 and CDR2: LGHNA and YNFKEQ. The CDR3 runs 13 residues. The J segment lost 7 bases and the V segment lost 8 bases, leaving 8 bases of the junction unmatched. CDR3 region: CASAQGASSGYTF. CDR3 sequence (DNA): TGTGCCAGCGCACAGGGGGCGTCGAGTGGCTACACCTTC.

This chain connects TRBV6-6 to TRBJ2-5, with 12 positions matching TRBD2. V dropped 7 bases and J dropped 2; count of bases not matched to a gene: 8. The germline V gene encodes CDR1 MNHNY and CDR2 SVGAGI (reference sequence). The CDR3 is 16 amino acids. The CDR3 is CASKNRLAGGQETQYF. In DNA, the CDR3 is TGTGCCAGCAAAAACAGGCTAGCGGGGGGGCAAGAGACCCAGTACTTC.

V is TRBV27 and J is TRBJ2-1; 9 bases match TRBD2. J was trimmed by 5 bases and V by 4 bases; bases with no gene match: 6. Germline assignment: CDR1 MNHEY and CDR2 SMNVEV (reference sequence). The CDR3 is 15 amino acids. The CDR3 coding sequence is TGTGCCAGCAGTTCCGGGACTAGCAGGGACAATGAGCAGTTCTTC. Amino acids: CASSSGTSRDNEQFF.

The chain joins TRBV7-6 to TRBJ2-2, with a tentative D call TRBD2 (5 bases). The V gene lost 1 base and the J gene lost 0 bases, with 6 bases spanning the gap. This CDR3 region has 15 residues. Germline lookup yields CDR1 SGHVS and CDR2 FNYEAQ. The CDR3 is CASSLGTSNTGELFF. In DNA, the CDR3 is TGTGCCAGCAGCTTAGGGACTTCGAACACCGGGGAGCTGTTTTTT.

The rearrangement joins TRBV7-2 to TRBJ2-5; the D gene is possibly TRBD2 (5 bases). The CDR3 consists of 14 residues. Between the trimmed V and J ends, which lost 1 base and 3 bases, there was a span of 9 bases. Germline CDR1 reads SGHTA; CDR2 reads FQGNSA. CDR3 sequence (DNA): TGTGCCAGCAGCTTAGGACTATTAAAAGAGACCCAGTACTTC. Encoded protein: CASSLGLLKETQYF.

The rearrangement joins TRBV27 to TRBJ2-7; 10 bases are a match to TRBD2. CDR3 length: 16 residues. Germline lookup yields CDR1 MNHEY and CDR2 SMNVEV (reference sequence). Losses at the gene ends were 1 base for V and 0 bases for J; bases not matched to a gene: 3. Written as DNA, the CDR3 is TGTGCCAGCAGTTTATTGGCTAGCGGGAGCTCCTACGAGCAGTACTTC. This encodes CASSLLASGSSYEQYF.

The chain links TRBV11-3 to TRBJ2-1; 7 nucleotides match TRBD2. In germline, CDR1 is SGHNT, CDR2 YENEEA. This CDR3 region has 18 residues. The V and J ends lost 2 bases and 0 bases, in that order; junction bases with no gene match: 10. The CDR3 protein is CASSLPSTSVISYNEQFF. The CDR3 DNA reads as TGTGCCAGCAGCTTACCCTCCACTAGCGTTATCTCCTACAATGAGCAGTTCTTC.

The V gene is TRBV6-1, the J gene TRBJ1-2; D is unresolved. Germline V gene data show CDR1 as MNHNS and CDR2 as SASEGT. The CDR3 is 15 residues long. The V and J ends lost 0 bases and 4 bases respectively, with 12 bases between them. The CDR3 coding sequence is TGTGCCAGCAGTGAAGCGGCGGGTAAGGGCTATGGCTACACCTTC. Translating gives CASSEAAGKGYGYTF.

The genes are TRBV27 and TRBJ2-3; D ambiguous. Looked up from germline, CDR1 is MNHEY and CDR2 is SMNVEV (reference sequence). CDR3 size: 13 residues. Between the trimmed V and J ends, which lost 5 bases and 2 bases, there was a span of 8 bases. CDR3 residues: CASSARVTDTQYF. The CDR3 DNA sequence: TGTGCCAGCAGTGCCCGGGTCACAGATACGCAGTATTTT.

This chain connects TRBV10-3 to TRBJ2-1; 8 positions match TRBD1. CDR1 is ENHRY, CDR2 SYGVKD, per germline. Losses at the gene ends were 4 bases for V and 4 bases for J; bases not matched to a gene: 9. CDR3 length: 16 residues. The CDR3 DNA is TGTGCCATCAGTGTTTGGACAGGGACCGTGTACAATGAGCAGTTCTTC. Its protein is CAISVWTGTVYNEQFF.